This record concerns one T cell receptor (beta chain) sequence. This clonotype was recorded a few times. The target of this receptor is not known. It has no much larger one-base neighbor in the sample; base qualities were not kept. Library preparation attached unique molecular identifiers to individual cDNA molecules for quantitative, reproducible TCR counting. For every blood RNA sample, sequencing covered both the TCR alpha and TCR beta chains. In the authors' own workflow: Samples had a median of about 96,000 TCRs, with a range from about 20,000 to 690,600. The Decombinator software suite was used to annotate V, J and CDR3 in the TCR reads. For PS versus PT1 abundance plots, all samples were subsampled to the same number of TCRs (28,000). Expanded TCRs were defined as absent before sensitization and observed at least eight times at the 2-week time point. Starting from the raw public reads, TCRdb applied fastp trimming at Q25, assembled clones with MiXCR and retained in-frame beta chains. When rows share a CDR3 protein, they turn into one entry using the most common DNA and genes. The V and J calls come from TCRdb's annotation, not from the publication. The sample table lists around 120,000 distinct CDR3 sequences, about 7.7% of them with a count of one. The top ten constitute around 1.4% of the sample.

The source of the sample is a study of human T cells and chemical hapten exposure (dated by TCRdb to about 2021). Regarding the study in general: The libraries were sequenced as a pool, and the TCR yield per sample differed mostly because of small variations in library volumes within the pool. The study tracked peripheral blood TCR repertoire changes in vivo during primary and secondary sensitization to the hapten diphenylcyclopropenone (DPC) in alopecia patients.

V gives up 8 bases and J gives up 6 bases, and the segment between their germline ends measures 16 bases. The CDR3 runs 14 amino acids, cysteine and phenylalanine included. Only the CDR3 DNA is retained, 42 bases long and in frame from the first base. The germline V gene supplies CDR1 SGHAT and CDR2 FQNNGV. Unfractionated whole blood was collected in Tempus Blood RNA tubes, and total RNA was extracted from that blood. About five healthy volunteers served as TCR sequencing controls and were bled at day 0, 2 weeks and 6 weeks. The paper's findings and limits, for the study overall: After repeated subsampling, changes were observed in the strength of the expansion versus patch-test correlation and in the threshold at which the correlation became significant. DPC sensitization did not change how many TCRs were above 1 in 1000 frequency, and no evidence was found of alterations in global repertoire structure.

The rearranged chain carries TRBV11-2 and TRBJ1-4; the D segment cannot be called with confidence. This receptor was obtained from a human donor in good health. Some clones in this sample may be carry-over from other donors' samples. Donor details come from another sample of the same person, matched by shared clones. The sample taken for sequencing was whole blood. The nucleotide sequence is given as TGTGCCAGCCGATCGAGGGAGGGTTATGAAAAACTGTTTTTT. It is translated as CASRSREGYEKLFF.